This record looks at one T cell receptor beta chain sequence and its context. Its specificity is not known. The germline gives CDR1 SGHRS, CDR2 YFSETQ. Trimming left V 4 bases short and J 0 bases short, with 11 bases between. The length of the CDR3 is 16 residues. TCRdb recomputed calls from the 5' RACE reads with MiXCR, one row per CDR3 protein. This sample has 350,000 to 450,000 distinct CDR3 sequences; 20% to 30% occur once, and the top ten carry about 0.89%. The source of the sample is a study of CD8 T cells in ankylosing spondylitis. Study-level results: In ankylosing spondylitis blood, a motif of roughly eight highly homologous TCR beta variants appeared characteristic.

The origin of this receptor is a male donor with ankylosing spondylitis. The sample was blood, either unsorted or a sorted T cell fraction (not recorded which). This chain connects TRBV5-1 to TRBJ1-6; D not certain. The CDR3 region is CASSTDGGSYNSPLHF. CDR3 sequence (DNA): TGCGCCAGCAGCACTGACGGAGGCTCCTATAATTCACCCCTCCACTTT.